The subject of this entry is one T cell receptor beta chain. Its antigen is undetermined. The data originate from a study of cytomegalovirus exposure and HLA in healthy donors. Notes on the study in general: The listing of 160 or so TCR beta chains classed them as cytomegalovirus-associated. Subsequent analysis of the 100 to 150 validation repertoires found a tendency for first-cohort TCR clusters to co-occur.

The donors were members of the validation cohort comprising 120 subjects, separate from the roughly 700-subject first cohort. Sequenced by immunoSEQ multiplex PCR; TCRdb stores in-frame clones only, minus some. The top ten clones hold around 4.5% of a sample with about 120,000 clones, about 88% of them seen once. Between the trimmed V and J ends, which lost 0 bases and 4 bases, there was a span of 21 bases. Germline V lookup: CDR1 SNHLY, CDR2 FYNNEI. The CDR3 has 19 amino acids. The chain is built from TRBV2 and TRBJ2-2; the D gene is possibly TRBD2 (6 bases). The receptor comes from a man aged 18-30 years in good health and CMV-seropositive. The source material was PBMCs. CDR3 DNA sequence: TGTGCCAGCAGTGAAGCGTTGACACTGTGGGGGGTTGGCACCGGGGAGCTGTTTTTT. The encoded protein is CASSEALTLWGVGTGELFF.